The subject of this entry is one T cell receptor beta chain. Its antigen is as yet unknown. The CDR3 loop spans 11 amino acids. Trimming left V 6 bases short and J 5 bases short, with 7 bases between. CDR1 and CDR2 (germline): MDHEN, SYDVKM. The data originate from a study of T cell responses to AZD1222 COVID-19 vaccine. Method: immunoSEQ multiplex PCR; TCRdb's copy keeps in-frame clones and lacks some. The sample includes about 160,000 clones, 75% to 95% of them seen just once. It was second doses at about 4 or about 12 weeks that were pooled. The study's findings and limits: Every sample of the repertoires postdated the peak T cell response. Two AZD1222 doses significantly raised spike-specific TCR breadth and depth over controls. Across spike, vaccine-associated CD4 TCRs were found, dominant at 160-218 and 743-854.

The starting material was peripheral blood, obtained 28 days after the second AZD1222 dose. The chain recombines TRBV28 with TRBJ1-2; D unresolved. This receptor was taken from an adult who received the AZD1222 COVID-19 vaccine. The CDR3: CASSFTYGYTF. The CDR3 DNA sequence: TGTGCCAGCAGCTTCACGTATGGCTACACCTTC.